This paragraph covers one T cell receptor (beta chain) sequence. These data originate in a study of blood T cell repertoires in COVID-19. Background on the study: The analysed material was cDNA or gDNA that came from T cells, B-cell-depleted T cells, or PBMCs.

Residents of about two dozen US areas, aged roughly 18 to 89 years, made up the participants. In assigning cohorts, the study relied on participant-reported clinical history. Germline lookup yields CDR1 SGHNT and CDR2 YYREEE (reference sequence). Deletions cut 4 bases from V and 3 bases from J, with 12 bases between. There are 14 residues in the CDR3. Authors' data handling: Reference gene primer amplification yielded estimated nucleated cell counts. Using immunoSEQ multiplex PCR, the repertoire was profiled, and TCRdb retains in-frame clones only, with some absent. Clone size and V and J calls were adopted from that table, with D and trimming inferred from the DNA. Altogether 200,000 to 300,000 clones are present, 87% being singletons, with the ten largest covering just over 2.5%.

The receptor was isolated from a woman aged 25 to 39 with acute COVID-19. The chain joins TRBV5-4 to TRBJ2-3, with D possibly matching TRBD2 (6 bases). Sequencing used PBMCs or T cells enriched from blood (not recorded which). The CDR3 loop is CASSALTRTDTQYF. In DNA, the CDR3 is TGTGCCAGCAGCGCCCTGACTAGAACAGATACGCAGTATTTT.